The clone carrying this T cell receptor (beta chain) has only one observation. Its antigen remains unknown. Autoimmunity was present in every CD3G-deficient patient, worse in two. V lost 3 bases to trimming and J lost 5 bases; unmatched junction nucleotides: 1. Per germline, CDR1 KGHSH and CDR2 LQKENI. The CDR3 runs 13 residues. This entry belongs to a study of regulatory T cells. Findings of the study overall: In CD3G-deficient patients, conventional CD4+ T cells were enriched for hydrophobic CDR3 residues at positions 6 and 7.

The PCR used 52 TRBV and 13 TRBJ primers. Only in-frame clones appear in the TCRdb table, and some are missing; sequencing was by immunoSEQ multiplex PCR. The data hold approximately 18,000 clones, with roughly 84% observed a single time. This TCR was recovered from a person under 45 with CD3G deficiency. The sequencing sample was made of conventional CD4+ T cells sorted from blood. This chain links TRBV18 with TRBJ1-2, with 9 positions matching TRBD1. The DNA of the CDR3 is TGTGCCAGCTCACCTGGGACAGGGTATGGCTACACCTTC. Translating gives CASSPGTGYGYTF.